This paragraph reports one T cell receptor (beta chain). Its antigen remains unidentified. Base qualities are not at hand, and no much larger clone is one base apart. The data stem from a study of blood T cell repertoires in COVID-19 (TCRdb year 2020). With regard to the full study: Samples covering the acute and convalescent phases of COVID-19 were provided by collaborators in the United States, Italy and Spain. The prospective study material was composed of cDNA or gDNA derived from T cells, B-cell-depleted T cells, or PBMCs. Subjects who had been exposed to COVID-19, were actively infected with it, or had recovered from it provided the deeply sampled blood TCRbeta repertoires that made up the dataset. A freely available public database, intended as a resource for researchers studying the immune response to SARS-CoV-2, is where the repertoires were released. The samples were drawn from the first 160 participants of the ongoing ImmuneRACE study and from over a thousand subjects provided by 6 global collaborators. Sample metadata almost always included a de-identified subject ID, COVID-19 status, age in years and sex. Where HLA class I and class II types were available, the types were taken from metadata supplied by the sample provider, not from assay-based typing. Paper-wide results and their limitations: The quantity of clinical and demographic metadata differed by source and by participant and was supplied without curation.

Whole blood was collected in K2EDTA tubes by collaborating institutions according to the institutions' own protocols. For TCRbeta analysis, collaborator samples were shipped as frozen whole blood, as isolated PBMCs, or as DNA extracted from either sample type. TCRbeta CDR3 regions were amplified from genomic DNA using the immunoSEQ Assay, a bias-controlled multiplex PCR. The source study handled its data this way. The number of nucleated cells in each sample was estimated from the amplification of reference gene primers within the assay. Sequence reads were collapsed and filtered to measure the absolute abundance of every unique TCRbeta CDR3 rearrangement. For each sample, productive Simpson clonality was calculated as the square root of Simpson's diversity index over productive rearrangements. As stored in TCRdb, this immuneACCESS dataset retains in-frame rearrangements with V and J assigned. A fraction of the clones does not appear; measured against another copy, unresolved V genes explain less than half of the discrepancy, and the remainder lacks a known reason. V, J and clone size were drawn from that table, and D and trimming were deduced from the DNA. The sample records about 56,000 clones, less than 90% of which are singletons. The ten largest account for 10% to 15% of the sample.

Sequences were obtained from peripheral blood. The origin of this receptor is a woman older than 75 with acute or convalescent COVID-19.

The encoded CDR3 is CASSLSPGIGDTQYF. Here is the DNA: TGCGCCAGCAGCTTGTCCCCGGGGATTGGGGATACGCAGTATTTT. The chain couples TRBV5-1 to TRBJ2-3; the D gene is perhaps TRBD2, from 5 matching bases. Deletion took 1 base off V and 6 bases off J, with a span of 15 bases between the germline ends. The CDR3 holds 15 amino acids from the cysteine to the phenylalanine. Just CDR3 DNA is preserved here, 45 bases in frame from base 1. CDR1 and CDR2, per the germline V gene, are SGHRS and YFSETQ.